The source of this TCR beta chain is a study of CD8 T cells in ankylosing spondylitis. Whole-study results and caveats: Researchers report that disease-linked clones proved CD8+ and relatively rare in peripheral blood. Apparently characteristic of ankylosing spondylitis blood was a TCR beta motif (fewer than ten highly homologous variants).

This clonotype has only a few counts. The antigen remains unidentified. CDR3 length equals 15 residues. CDR1 and CDR2 (germline): SEHNR, FQNEAQ (reference sequence). After removal of 8 bases from V and 1 base from J, the junction contained 8 bases not matched to a gene. With molecular barcodes, quantitative 5'-RACE was used to make the TCR beta libraries. TCRdb processed the 5' RACE reads anew with MiXCR; each CDR3 protein has one entry. The table records 350,000 to 450,000 distinct CDR3 sequences, more than 20% of them present only once. The sequenced material came from blood, either unsorted or a sorted T cell fraction (not recorded which). V and J are TRBV7-9 and TRBJ2-4; 7 bases match TRBD1. This TCR came from a male donor with ankylosing spondylitis or in good health (not recorded which). CDR3 sequence (DNA): TGTGCCAGCGGATCAGGGGGTTGGGCCAAAAACATTCAGTACTTC. Amino acid sequence: CASGSGGWAKNIQYF.